The rows below give T cell receptor beta chains drawn from one sample of a study of T cell clusters in autoimmune cytopenias. Each CDR3 protein gets one entry in TCRdb, which reprocessed the multiplex PCR reads and gives no DNA. The listing contains 6,000 to 8,500 distinct CDR3 sequences. The sequenced material came from peripheral blood. The receptors stem from a human donor with an autoimmune cytopenia or autoimmune hepatitis (not recorded which). Each CDR3 is given with its conserved first and last residue. Some rows mark clone size as missing; the rest say once, few, many or name a class of expanded clone.

CDR3aa: CASSLEGGGDTQYF
j_gene: TRBJ2-3
abundance: NA
v_gene: TRBV11-2

CDR3aa: CASSYGQETQYF
j_gene: TRBJ2-5
abundance: NA
v_gene: TRBV6-2/TRBV6-3

CDR3aa: CASSLGGGSYGYTF
j_gene: TRBJ1-2
abundance: NA
v_gene: TRBV5-6

CDR3aa: CAWSLPGGGETQYF
j_gene: TRBJ2-5
abundance: NA
v_gene: TRBV30

CDR3aa: CATMSGGLHEQFF
j_gene: TRBJ2-1
abundance: NA
v_gene: TRBV24-1

CDR3aa: CASSLAGDTQYF
j_gene: TRBJ2-3
abundance: medium-sized
v_gene: TRBV6-6

CDR3aa: CASSQVNGETSYEQYF
j_gene: TRBJ2-7
abundance: NA
v_gene: TRBV14

CDR3aa: CASSQTRSGGRETQYF
j_gene: TRBJ2-5
abundance: NA
v_gene: TRBV7-9

CDR3aa: CASNRGGASYNEQFF
j_gene: TRBJ2-1
abundance: NA
v_gene: TRBV5-1

CDR3aa: CASRLAGGSRSYEQYF
j_gene: TRBJ2-7
abundance: NA
v_gene: TRBV5-8

CDR3aa: CASSLTGRGETQYF
j_gene: TRBJ2-5
abundance: medium-sized
v_gene: TRBV6-5

CDR3aa: CASSSGGVGTQYF
j_gene: TRBJ2-3
abundance: NA
v_gene: TRBV7-2

CDR3aa: CASSGLRPQFF
j_gene: TRBJ2-1
abundance: NA
v_gene: TRBV2

CDR3aa: CASKRGGDYGYTF
j_gene: TRBJ1-2
abundance: NA
v_gene: TRBV27

CDR3aa: CASSWFASGNQPQHF
j_gene: TRBJ1-5
abundance: medium-sized
v_gene: TRBV19

CDR3aa: CASSGQSAYSNQPQHF
j_gene: TRBJ1-5
abundance: medium-sized
v_gene: TRBV19

CDR3aa: CASSFRGGSGNTIYF
j_gene: TRBJ1-3
abundance: medium-sized
v_gene: TRBV12-3/TRBV12-4

CDR3aa: CASSFGPGEETQYF
j_gene: TRBJ2-5
abundance: NA
v_gene: TRBV5-1

CDR3aa: CASSLREESSGANVLTF
j_gene: TRBJ2-6
abundance: medium-sized
v_gene: TRBV18

CDR3aa: CASTAGTSAYEQYF
j_gene: TRBJ2-7
abundance: NA
v_gene: TRBV7-9

CDR3aa: CASSYTTTGGWTEAFF
j_gene: TRBJ1-1
abundance: NA
v_gene: TRBV6-2/TRBV6-3

CDR3aa: CASILQGGTSYEQYF
j_gene: TRBJ2-7
abundance: medium-sized
v_gene: TRBV6-6

CDR3aa: CASSLGTSFNEQFF
j_gene: TRBJ2-1
abundance: medium-sized
v_gene: TRBV19

CDR3aa: CASSLGAAKDTQYF
j_gene: TRBJ2-3
abundance: medium-sized
v_gene: TRBV27

CDR3aa: CASRLRQGANTEAFF
j_gene: TRBJ1-1
abundance: medium-sized
v_gene: TRBV6-2/TRBV6-3

CDR3aa: CASSPTGSGRRTEAFF
j_gene: TRBJ1-1
abundance: NA
v_gene: TRBV18

CDR3aa: CASSLEGSPLHF
j_gene: TRBJ1-6
abundance: NA
v_gene: TRBV5-1

CDR3aa: CASSPTGTGGETQYF
j_gene: TRBJ2-5
abundance: medium-sized
v_gene: TRBV18

CDR3aa: CASSIVASTGGTQYF
j_gene: TRBJ2-3
abundance: medium-sized
v_gene: TRBV19

CDR3aa: CASSEDRALQPQHF
j_gene: TRBJ1-5
abundance: NA
v_gene: TRBV18

CDR3aa: CASSLGSTVFSGNTIYF
j_gene: TRBJ1-3
abundance: medium-sized
v_gene: TRBV11-1

CDR3aa: CASGRGTNSYEQYF
j_gene: TRBJ2-7
abundance: NA
v_gene: TRBV14

CDR3aa: CASSYSTSGGYYEQYF
j_gene: TRBJ2-7
abundance: medium-sized
v_gene: TRBV6-6

CDR3aa: CSALRDGGTYEQYF
j_gene: TRBJ2-7
abundance: NA
v_gene: TRBV20-1

CDR3aa: CASSLQAGLNTEAFF
j_gene: TRBJ1-1
abundance: NA
v_gene: TRBV5-5

CDR3aa: CASSPRATGAYEQYF
j_gene: TRBJ2-7
abundance: NA
v_gene: TRBV6-2/TRBV6-3

CDR3aa: CSARKSGSGELFF
j_gene: TRBJ2-2
abundance: NA
v_gene: TRBV20-1

CDR3aa: CSYSGGAGETQYF
j_gene: TRBJ2-5
abundance: NA
v_gene: TRBV20-1

CDR3aa: CASSYSAGVNTEAFF
j_gene: TRBJ1-1
abundance: NA
v_gene: TRBV6-1

CDR3aa: CASRGEGNQPQHF
j_gene: TRBJ1-5
abundance: NA
v_gene: TRBV2

CDR3aa: CASSPRNRQSSYEQYF
j_gene: TRBJ2-7
abundance: NA
v_gene: TRBV18

CDR3aa: CASSLGGGRNNEQFF
j_gene: TRBJ2-1
abundance: NA
v_gene: TRBV7-9

CDR3aa: CASSPRDRATDTQYF
j_gene: TRBJ2-3
abundance: medium-sized
v_gene: TRBV6-2/TRBV6-3

CDR3aa: CASSLGGIAKNIQYF
j_gene: TRBJ2-4
abundance: NA
v_gene: TRBV18

CDR3aa: CASSQDGQFGDTQYF
j_gene: TRBJ2-3
abundance: NA
v_gene: TRBV7-9

CDR3aa: CASSEGQGGSDQPQHF
j_gene: TRBJ1-5
abundance: NA
v_gene: TRBV10-1

CDR3aa: CASSPPDRVDYGYTF
j_gene: TRBJ1-2
abundance: NA
v_gene: TRBV18

CDR3aa: CASSQGSGGTDTQYF
j_gene: TRBJ2-3
abundance: NA
v_gene: TRBV4-3

CDR3aa: CASTWGTSGGNYEQYF
j_gene: TRBJ2-7
abundance: NA
v_gene: TRBV7-9